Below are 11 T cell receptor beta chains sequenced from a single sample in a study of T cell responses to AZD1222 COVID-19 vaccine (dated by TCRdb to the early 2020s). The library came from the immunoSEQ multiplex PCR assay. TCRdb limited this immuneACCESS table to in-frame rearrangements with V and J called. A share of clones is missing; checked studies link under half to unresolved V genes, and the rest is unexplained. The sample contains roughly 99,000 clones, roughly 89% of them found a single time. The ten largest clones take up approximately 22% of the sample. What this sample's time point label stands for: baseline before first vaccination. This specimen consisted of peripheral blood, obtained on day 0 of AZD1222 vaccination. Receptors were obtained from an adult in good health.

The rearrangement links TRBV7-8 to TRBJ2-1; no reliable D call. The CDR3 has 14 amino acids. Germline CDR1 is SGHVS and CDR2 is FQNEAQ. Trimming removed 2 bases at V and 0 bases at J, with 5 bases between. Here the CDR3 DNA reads TGTGCCAGCAGCTTAATGAGCTCCTACAATGAGCAGTTCTTC. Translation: CASSLMSSYNEQFF.

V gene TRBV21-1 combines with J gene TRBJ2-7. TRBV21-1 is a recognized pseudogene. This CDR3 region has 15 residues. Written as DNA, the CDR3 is TGTGCCAGCAGCCGCCATGAATTAAGCTCCTACGAGCAGTACTTC. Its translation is CASSRHELSSYEQYF.

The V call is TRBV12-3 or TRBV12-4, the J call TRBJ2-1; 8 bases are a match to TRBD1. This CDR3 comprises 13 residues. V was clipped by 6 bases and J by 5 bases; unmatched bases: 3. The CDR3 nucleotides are TGTGCCAGCAGCGGACAGGGCAACAATGAGCAGTTCTTC. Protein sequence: CASSGQGNNEQFF.

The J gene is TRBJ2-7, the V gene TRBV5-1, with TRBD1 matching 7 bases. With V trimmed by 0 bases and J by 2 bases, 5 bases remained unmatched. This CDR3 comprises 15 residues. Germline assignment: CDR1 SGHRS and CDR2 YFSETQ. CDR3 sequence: CASSLEPGGTYEQYF. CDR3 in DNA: TGCGCCAGCAGCTTGGAGCCAGGGGGTACCTACGAGCAGTACTTC.

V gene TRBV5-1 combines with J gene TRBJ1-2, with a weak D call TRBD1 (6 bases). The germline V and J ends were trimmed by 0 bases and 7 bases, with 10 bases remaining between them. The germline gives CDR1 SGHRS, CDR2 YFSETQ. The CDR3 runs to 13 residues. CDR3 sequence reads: CASSLAGQAGYTF. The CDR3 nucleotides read TGCGCCAGCAGCTTGGCGGGACAAGCTGGCTACACCTTC.

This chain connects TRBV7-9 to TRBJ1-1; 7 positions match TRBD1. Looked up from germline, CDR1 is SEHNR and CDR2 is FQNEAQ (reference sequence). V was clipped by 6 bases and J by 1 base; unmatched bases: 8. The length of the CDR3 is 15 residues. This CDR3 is CASRSQGRENTEAFF. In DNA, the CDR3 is TGTGCCAGCAGGTCACAGGGGCGGGAGAACACTGAAGCTTTCTTT.

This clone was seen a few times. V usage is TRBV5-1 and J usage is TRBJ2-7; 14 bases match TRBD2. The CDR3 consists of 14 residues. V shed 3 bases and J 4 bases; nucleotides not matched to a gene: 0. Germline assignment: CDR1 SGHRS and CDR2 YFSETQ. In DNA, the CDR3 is TGCGCCAGCAGCTGGACTAGCGGGGGGTACGAGCAGTACTTC. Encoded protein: CASSWTSGGYEQYF.

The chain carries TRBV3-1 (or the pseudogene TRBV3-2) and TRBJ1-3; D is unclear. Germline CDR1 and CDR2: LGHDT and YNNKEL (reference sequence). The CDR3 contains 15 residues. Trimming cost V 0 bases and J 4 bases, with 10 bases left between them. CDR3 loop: CASSQDRSLGNTIYF. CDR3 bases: TGTGCCAGCAGCCAAGACAGAAGCCTCGGAAACACCATATATTTT.

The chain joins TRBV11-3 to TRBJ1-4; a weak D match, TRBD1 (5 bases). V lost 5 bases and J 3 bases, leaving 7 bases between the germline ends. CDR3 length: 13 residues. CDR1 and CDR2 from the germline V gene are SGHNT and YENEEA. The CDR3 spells CASSPGPNEKLFF. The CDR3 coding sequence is TGTGCCAGCAGCCCGGGACCTAATGAAAAACTGTTTTTT. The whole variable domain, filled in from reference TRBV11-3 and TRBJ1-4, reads EAGVVQSPRYKIIEKKQPVAFWCNPISGHNTLYWYLQNLGQGPELLIRYENEEAVDDSQLPKDRFSAERLKGVDSTLKIQPAELGDSAVYLCASSPGPNEKLFFGSGTQLSVL.

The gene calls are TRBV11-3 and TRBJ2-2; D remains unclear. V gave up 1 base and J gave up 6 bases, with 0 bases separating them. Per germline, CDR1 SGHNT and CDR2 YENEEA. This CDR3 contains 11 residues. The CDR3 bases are TGTGCCAGCAGCTTAGCCGGGGAGCTGTTTTTT. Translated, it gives CASSLAGELFF. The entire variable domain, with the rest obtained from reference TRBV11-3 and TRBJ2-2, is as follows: EAGVVQSPRYKIIEKKQPVAFWCNPISGHNTLYWYLQNLGQGPELLIRYENEEAVDDSQLPKDRFSAERLKGVDSTLKIQPAELGDSAVYLCASSLAGELFFGEGSRLTVL.

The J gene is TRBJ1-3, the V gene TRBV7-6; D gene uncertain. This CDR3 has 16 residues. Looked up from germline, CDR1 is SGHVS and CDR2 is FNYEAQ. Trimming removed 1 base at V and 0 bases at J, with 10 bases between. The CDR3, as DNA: TGTGCCAGCAGCTTAGGCCCACTCTCCTCTGGAAACACCATATATTTT. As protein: CASSLGPLSSGNTIYF.